These 30 T cell receptor beta chains originate from one sample sequenced in a study of blood T cell repertoires in COVID-19 (dated by TCRdb to 2018 to 2021). The library was produced with the immunoSEQ multiplex PCR assay. TCRdb provides this immuneACCESS table in a form limited to in-frame rearrangements. Some clones are lacking; in checked studies, under half of them reflect an unresolved V gene, and why the rest are absent is not known. This sample comprises 190,000 or so clones, around nine tenths of them detected only once. The ten largest account for around 1% of the sample. The sequenced sample was peripheral blood. Source of these receptors: a woman aged 18-29 years who had recovered from COVID-19.

The genes are TRBV7-8 and TRBJ2-1; 10 bases are a match to TRBD2. The CDR3 loop spans 17 amino acids. J lost 4 bases, V lost 1 base, and 7 bases had no gene match. CDR1 is SGHVS and CDR2 is FQNEAQ in the germline V gene. CDR3 sequence: CASSLGVAGGDYNEQFF. The CDR3 DNA is TGTGCCAGCAGCTTAGGGGTAGCGGGGGGAGATTACAATGAGCAGTTCTTC.

The rearrangement links TRBV6-5 to TRBJ1-1; D is unresolved. Deletions cut 4 bases from V and 4 bases from J, with 13 bases between. Germline V CDR1 and CDR2: MNHEY, SVGAGI. This CDR3 is 14 amino acids long. The CDR3, as DNA: TGTGCCAGCAGTTTCAGCGCCGTGAGCACTGAAGCTTTCTTT. As protein: CASSFSAVSTEAFF.

The V and J genes are TRBV14 and TRBJ2-1; 12 bases line up with TRBD2. This CDR3 is built from 16 residues. From germline, CDR1 is SGHDN and CDR2 FVKESK. V was pared by 4 bases and J by 6 bases, with 7 bases of the junction left unmatched. CDR3 nucleotide sequence: TGTGCCAGCAGCCTCTTGACTAGCGGGGGTGGCAATGAGCAGTTCTTC. Amino acid sequence: CASSLLTSGGGNEQFF. The full variable domain, with the rest looked up from reference TRBV14 and TRBJ2-1, is EAGVTQFPSHSVIEKGQTVTLRCDPISGHDNLYWYRRVMGKEIKFLLHFVKESKQDESGMPNNRFLAERTGGTYSTLKVQPAELEDSGVYFCASSLLTSGGGNEQFFGPGTRLTVL.

The chain recombines TRBV29-1 with TRBJ1-1, with 9 bases that match TRBD1. Trimming at V came to 4 bases and at J to 7 bases, leaving 7 bases not matched to a gene. Germline V gene sequence: CDR1 SQVTM, CDR2 ANQGSEA. This CDR3 spans 13 amino acids. The CDR3 DNA follows: TGCAGCGTTGTCCTACAGGGGGCGGGTGAAGCTTTCTTT. Its translation is CSVVLQGAGEAFF.

The sample holds one count of this clone. Other DNA sequences in this specimen translate into the identical CDR3. The rearrangement links TRBV5-6 to TRBJ1-5; 8 nucleotides agree with TRBD1. V was clipped by 4 bases and J by 0 bases; unmatched bases: 3. Germline CDR1 is SGHDT and CDR2 is YYEEEE. CDR3 length: 15 residues. The CDR3 DNA reads as TGTGCCAGCAGCCCGGGACAGGCTAGCAATCAGCCCCAGCATTTT. Residues: CASSPGQASNQPQHF.

The rearrangement links TRBV27 to TRBJ1-2; 8 nucleotides line up with TRBD1. This CDR3 has 14 residues. Germline CDR1 MNHEY, CDR2 SMNVEV (reference sequence). V was pared by 5 bases and J by 6 bases, with 8 bases of the junction left unmatched. CDR3 loop: CASSTNRGSDGYTF. The CDR3 DNA reads TGTGCCAGCAGTACTAACAGGGGGTCTGATGGCTACACCTTC.

The genes are TRBV5-1 and TRBJ2-3, with D unclear. CDR3 length equals 15 residues. Germline CDR1 reads SGHRS; CDR2 reads YFSETQ. V lost 0 bases and J lost 2, with 10 bases in between. CDR3 nucleotides: TGCGCCAGCAGCTTGGACGGAGCTTACACAGATACGCAGTATTTT. It specifies CASSLDGAYTDTQYF. The full variable domain, with the rest looked up from reference TRBV5-1 and TRBJ2-3, is KAGVTQTPRYLIKTRGQQVTLSCSPISGHRSVSWYQQTPGQGLQFLFEYFSETQRNKGNFPGRFSGRQFSNSRSEMNVSTLELGDSALYLCASSLDGAYTDTQYFGPGTRLTVL.

CDR3 nucleotide sequence: TGTGCCAGCGGCTCGGGACAGGGGTCCCCCGCAGCTTTCTTT. It encodes CASGSGQGSPAAFF. The chain is built from TRBV11-2 and TRBJ1-1, with TRBD1 matching 10 bases. The CDR3 extends over 14 amino acids. Germline V gene lookup returns CDR1 SGHAT and CDR2 FQNNGV. Trimming at V came to 8 bases and at J to 10 bases, leaving 13 bases not matched to a gene.

The rearrangement links TRBV14 to TRBJ1-2; possible D gene TRBD1, 6 bases. The V end lost 2 bases, the J end lost 4 bases, and 20 bases lay between the germline ends. This CDR3 contains 17 residues. Germline values: CDR1 SGHDN, CDR2 FVKESK. This chain's CDR3 is CASSQLTNDRFGYGYTF. The CDR3 region has the DNA TGTGCCAGCAGCCAACTTACCAACGACAGGTTCGGCTATGGCTACACCTTC. Looking up the rest from reference TRBV14 and TRBJ1-2 gives the full variable domain: EAGVTQFPSHSVIEKGQTVTLRCDPISGHDNLYWYRRVMGKEIKFLLHFVKESKQDESGMPNNRFLAERTGGTYSTLKVQPAELEDSGVYFCASSQLTNDRFGYGYTFGSGTRLTVV.

V and J are TRBV11-2 and TRBJ2-1; 7 nucleotides line up with TRBD1. The junction had 3 bases not matched to a gene; V was cut back by 1 base and J by 0 bases. Germline V gene lookup returns CDR1 SGHAT and CDR2 FQNNGV. This CDR3 comprises 16 residues. The CDR3 region has the DNA TGTGCCAGCAGCTTAGGCCGGGACAGCTCCTACAATGAGCAGTTCTTC. It encodes CASSLGRDSSYNEQFF.

The chain links TRBV13 to TRBJ1-5; maybe TRBD1 (5 bases). The V end lost 0 bases, the J end lost 3 bases, and 9 bases lay between the germline ends. In germline, CDR1 is PRHDT, CDR2 FYEKMQ (reference sequence). The CDR3 runs 15 residues. CDR3 residues: CASSLGDRANQPQHF. The CDR3 bases are TGTGCCAGCAGCTTAGGTGACAGAGCCAATCAGCCCCAGCATTTT. Variable domain in full (rest from reference TRBV13 and TRBJ1-5): AAGVIQSPRHLIKEKRETATLKCYPIPRHDTVYWYQQGPGQDPQFLISFYEKMQSDKGSIPDRFSAQQFSDYHSELNMSSLELGDSALYFCASSLGDRANQPQHFGDGTRLSIL.

The chain uses TRBV3-1 (or the pseudogene TRBV3-2) and TRBJ2-5; TRBD2 might be the D (6 bases). This CDR3 is 16 amino acids long. CDR1 and CDR2 from the germline V gene are LGHDT and YNNKEL (reference sequence). The V gene lost 4 bases and the J gene lost 5 bases, with 20 bases spanning the gap. This CDR3 reads CASSLGGAGVRETQYF. DNA for the CDR3: TGTGCCAGCAGCCTAGGAGGGGCCGGGGTACGGGAGACCCAGTACTTC.

This rearrangement joins TRBV2 to TRBJ1-2; D remains ambiguous. CDR1 and CDR2 (germline): SNHLY, FYNNEI. V was clipped by 7 bases and J by 7 bases, with 13 bases between them. CDR3 size: 12 residues. CDR3 loop: CASTDKAGGYTF. DNA of the CDR3: TGTGCCAGCACCGACAAGGCAGGTGGCTACACCTTC.

This sequence joins TRBV6-5 and TRBJ1-2, with a tentative D call TRBD1 (5 bases). Germline values: CDR1 MNHEY, CDR2 SVGAGI. The CDR3 loop spans 15 amino acids. V was clipped by 0 bases and J by 8 bases, with 16 bases between them. This chain's CDR3 is CASSYSNRGTYGYTF. CDR3 coding DNA: TGTGCCAGCAGTTACTCGAATCGGGGGACTTACGGCTACACCTTC.

Turning to this clone: A much larger clone sits a single nucleotide away, making a read error possible. In DNA form, the CDR3 reads TGTGCCAGCAGTCCAGGGAACACTGAAGCTTTCTTT. It encodes CASSPGNTEAFF. The chain uses TRBV6-6 and TRBJ1-1, with D uncertain. Germline V gene sequence: CDR1 MNHNY, CDR2 SVGAGI (reference sequence). V lost 5 bases and J 1 base, leaving 5 bases between the germline ends. The CDR3 covers 12 residues.

The chain recombines TRBV27 with TRBJ2-7; 7 positions match TRBD1. Per germline, CDR1 MNHEY and CDR2 SMNVEV (reference sequence). The CDR3 has 14 residues. The V segment lost 3 bases and the J segment 2 bases; nucleotides outside the gene matches: 4. Here the CDR3 reads CASSFIGTAYEQYF. CDR3 in DNA: TGTGCCAGCAGTTTTATAGGGACAGCCTACGAGCAGTACTTC.

This clone has only one observation. This chain links TRBV19 with TRBJ2-1, with 9 bases that match TRBD2. V trimming: 5 bases; J trimming: 3 bases; junction bases outside the gene matches: 11. Germline assignment: CDR1 LNHDA and CDR2 SQIVND (reference sequence). The CDR3 consists of 17 residues. CDR3 loop: CASSFSLTSGFYNEQFF. The DNA for the CDR3 is TGTGCCAGTAGTTTTTCTCTGACTAGCGGATTCTACAATGAGCAGTTCTTC.

The chain recombines TRBV9 with TRBJ2-3; 8 bases agree with TRBD2. Germline V gene data show CDR1 as SGDLS and CDR2 as YYNGEE. The V gene end was trimmed by 0 bases and the J gene end by 8 bases; junction bases not matched to a gene: 11. The CDR3 is 16 residues long. The CDR3 DNA reads as TGTGCCAGCAGCGTAGCTATATCCGGGGGGGCCGGTACGCAGTATTTT. Encoded protein: CASSVAISGGAGTQYF.

The V call is TRBV24-1, the J call TRBJ2-5, with 9 bases lining up with TRBD2. V dropped 1 base and J dropped 5; count of bases not matched to a gene: 7. The V gene's germline CDR1 is KGHDR and CDR2 SFDVKD. The CDR3 runs to 16 residues. The CDR3 protein is CATSDFLAGFKETQYF. The CDR3, as DNA: TGTGCCACCAGTGATTTCCTAGCGGGATTTAAGGAGACCCAGTACTTC.

Of note for this clone: Other DNA sequences of this sample code for an identical CDR3. The rearrangement joins TRBV9 to TRBJ2-1, with TRBD2 identical over 14 bases. The CDR3 contains 16 residues. V lost 2 bases, J lost 7 bases, and 5 bases stayed unmatched. Germline-derived CDR1 and CDR2 are SGDLS and YYNGEE. The CDR3 here is CASSVGGTSGSNEQFF. In DNA, the CDR3 is TGTGCCAGCAGCGTCGGCGGGACTAGCGGGAGTAATGAGCAGTTCTTC.

The chain carries TRBV7-6 and TRBJ1-2, with 8 bases aligning to TRBD1. V was pared by 4 bases and J by 4 bases, with 2 bases of the junction left unmatched. Germline V CDR1 and CDR2: SGHVS, FNYEAQ. The CDR3 extends over 13 amino acids. The CDR3 spells CASSYGQGYGYTF. In DNA, the CDR3 is TGTGCCAGCAGCTACGGACAGGGCTATGGCTACACCTTC.

V usage is TRBV11-2 and J usage is TRBJ2-5; D perhaps matches TRBD2 (6 bases). Trimming shortened V by 4 bases and J by 4 bases, and 16 bases separated the two germline ends. CDR1 SGHAT and CDR2 FQNNGV come from the germline V gene. The CDR3 has 15 amino acids. The CDR3 spells CASSSGEWGLETQYF. The DNA of the CDR3 is TGTGCCAGCAGCTCGGGGGAGTGGGGGTTAGAGACCCAGTACTTC. Filled out from reference TRBV11-2 and TRBJ2-5, the complete variable domain reads EAGVAQSPRYKIIEKRQSVAFWCNPISGHATLYWYQQILGQGPKLLIQFQNNGVVDDSQLPKDRFSAERLKGVDSTLKIQPAKLEDSAVYLCASSSGEWGLETQYFGPGTRLLVL.

V is TRBV27 and J is TRBJ2-5; 11 bases align to TRBD2. The trim removed 3 bases at V and 4 bases at J, leaving 13 bases unmatched. The CDR3 contains 18 residues. Germline CDR1 and CDR2: MNHEY and SMNVEV (reference sequence). The CDR3 spells CASSFGGSLAGGRETQYF. CDR3 sequence (DNA): TGTGCCAGCAGTTTTGGGGGGTCCCTAGCGGGAGGCAGAGAGACCCAGTACTTC.

The V call is TRBV5-1, the J call TRBJ2-4, with D possibly TRBD1 on 6 matching bases. Germline CDR1 is SGHRS and CDR2 is YFSETQ. CDR3 length equals 17 residues. Trimming removed 7 bases from V and 2 bases from J, with 22 bases in between. In DNA, the CDR3 is TGCGCCAGCTCTTTTGGGGGCTACGACCTTTCCAAAAACATTCAGTACTTC. It is translated as CASSFGGYDLSKNIQYF.

The V gene is TRBV3-1 (or the pseudogene TRBV3-2), the J gene TRBJ1-2, with a weak D call TRBD1 (5 bases). This CDR3 is 16 amino acids long. CDR1 and CDR2 (germline): LGHDT, YNNKEL (reference sequence). Trimming took off 0 bases at V and 4 bases at J, with 15 bases between the two ends. CDR3 sequence (DNA): TGTGCCAGCAGCCAAGATCAGGGCGGGGGTGGCTATGGCTACACCTTC. It codes for CASSQDQGGGGYGYTF.

Here the CDR3 reads CASSSRQGAHSEAFF. The CDR3 nucleotides are TGTGCCAGCAGTTCCCGACAGGGGGCCCATTCTGAAGCTTTCTTT. The rearrangement joins TRBV6-5 to TRBJ1-1; 10 bases fit TRBD1. The CDR3 spans 15 residues. The trim removed 4 bases at V and 6 bases at J, leaving 8 bases unmatched. CDR1 is MNHEY and CDR2 is SVGAGI in the germline V gene.

CDR3 protein: CASSLIAQAVLNTEAFF. CDR3 nucleotides: TGTGCCAGCAGTTTAATTGCACAGGCCGTACTGAACACTGAAGCTTTCTTT. V is TRBV27 and J is TRBJ1-1, with D possibly TRBD1 on 5 matching bases. Germline loops: CDR1 MNHEY, CDR2 SMNVEV (reference sequence). Trimming left V 2 bases short and J 0 bases short, with 16 bases between. CDR3 length: 17 amino acids.

The V and J genes are TRBV11-1 and TRBJ2-1, with TRBD2 matching 8 bases. Germline trimming cut 5 bases from V and 9 bases from J; bases unmatched to any gene: 9. The CDR3 is 14 residues long. Germline CDR1 is SGHAT and CDR2 is FQDESV (reference sequence). In DNA, the CDR3 is TGTGCCAGCAGCCGCGGGGGGCTCCCCACTGAGCAGTTCTTC. It is translated as CASSRGGLPTEQFF.

The chain recombines TRBV12-3 or TRBV12-4 with TRBJ1-1; possibly TRBD1 for D (6 bases). V lost 5 bases, J lost 4 bases, and 8 bases lay in between. This CDR3 has 12 residues. CDR3 loop: CASSRQVTEAFF. In nucleotides, the CDR3 is TGTGCCAGCAGTCGACAGGTCACTGAAGCTTTCTTT.

This sequence joins TRBV18 and TRBJ1-2; D remains unclear. V was cut by 2 bases and J by 2 bases, with 9 bases left in between. Germline-derived CDR1 and CDR2 are KGHSH and LQKENI. The CDR3 sequence is 14 residues long. CDR3 loop: CASSPMRVNYGYTF. As DNA, the CDR3 is TGTGCCAGCTCACCAATGAGGGTGAACTATGGCTACACCTTC.